This T cell receptor beta chain was recorded in a study of Ad26.COV2.S vaccination and SARS-CoV-2 variants. Study results and limitations: Once vaccination had occurred, spike-specific CD8+ and CD4+ T cell responses reportedly showed substantial breadth.

Germline loops: CDR1 SGHAT, CDR2 FQNNGV. The CDR3 is 16 amino acids. V shed 5 bases and J 4 bases; nucleotides not matched to a gene: 12. The treatment is: 19 received Ad26.COV2.S at low or high dose, single or two shots; about five received placebo; per-sample allocation not given. Repertoires come from day 63 after the first vaccine or placebo injection. As concerns this clone: Its antigen is still unknown.

Assay: immunoSEQ multiplex PCR; the TCRdb copy retains only in-frame clones and omits some. Seen here are a few hundred thousand clones, about 90% observed once, and the top ten hold about 1.7%. This material consisted of peripheral blood, taken in a trial of Ad26.COV2.S vaccine versus placebo. This receptor was identified in a person between 18 and 65 years old who received the Ad26.COV2.S COVID-19 vaccine or a placebo. The rearrangement links TRBV11-2 to TRBJ1-2, with 8 nucleotides matching TRBD1. The CDR3 spells CASSQAPGQEVYGYTF. In DNA, the CDR3 is TGTGCCAGCAGCCAAGCCCCGGGACAGGAAGTCTATGGCTACACCTTC.